Sequencing of this TCR beta chain was carried out in a study of OX40 agonist ivuxolimab in advanced cancers. Looking at the study overall: Under the entry rules, prior anti-PD-1, anti-PD-L1 or anti-CTLA-4 therapy was allowed, and approximately 40% had some. The study reported partial responses in three patients: one hepatocellular carcinoma, two cutaneous melanoma.

This CDR3 region has 13 residues. With 5 bases removed from V and 7 bases from J, the gap between germline ends came to 15 bases. Germline CDR1 SQVTM, CDR2 ANQGSEA. Sequencing used immunoSEQ multiplex PCR; TCRdb keeps in-frame clones, though not all of them. Of more than 65,000 clones listed, about 87% were seen once; the top ten hold under 1.1%. Material: CD4+ or CD8+ T cells sorted from blood, obtained in a trial of the OX40 agonist ivuxolimab. The origin of this receptor is an adult with an advanced solid tumor such as melanoma, head and neck, liver or kidney cancer. This rearrangement joins TRBV29-1 to TRBJ1-5; D perhaps matches TRBD1 (5 bases). DNA for the CDR3: TGCAGCGTTAAACTGGGGGGAGGGCAGCCCCAGCATTTT. Its translation: CSVKLGGGQPQHF.